A selection of T cell receptor beta chains follows, all from one sample in a study of T-cell reconstitution after alpha-beta-depleted transplantation in children. TCRdb passed the PCR reads through MiXCR, listing each CDR3 protein once. The sample includes about 300,000 distinct CDR3 sequences, 10% of them seen just once. The material was PBMCs, obtained before TCRalphabeta/CD19-depleted stem cell transplant. The receptors shown here come from a boy less than two years old with acute myeloid leukemia, due to receive a stem cell transplant. CDR3s include the opening cysteine and the closing phenylalanine or tryptophan. A D gene is named only where the DNA matches it firmly. A row's size may be missing; if present it is once, few, many or a size class.

>.|TRBV27|TRBJ1-6|many
TGTGCCAGCAGTTTATCGGCGGAGGGGCTAGGCTCACCCCTCCACTTT
CASSLSAEGLGSPLHF
>TRBD1|TRBV24-1|TRBJ2-5|many
TGTGCCACCAGTGAAGCCGGGACAGGGGGAGAGACCCAGTACTTC
CATSEAGTGGETQYF
>.|TRBV24-1|TRBJ2-5|many
TGTGCCACCAGTGATTTGGGGGCAACCCAGTACTTC
CATSDLGATQYF
>.|TRBV20-1|TRBJ1-4|many
TGCAGTGCTAGACCCCACAGGTTTTCATGGAAAGAAAAACTGTTTTTT
CSARPHRFSWKEKLFF
>TRBD1|TRBV27|TRBJ1-4|many
TGTGCCAGCAGAAATACAGGGGCTGAAAAACTGTTTTTT
CASRNTGAEKLFF
>TRBD1|TRBV2|TRBJ2-7|many
TGTGCCAGCAGTTGGCAGGGGGTGAACGAGCAGTACTTC
CASSWQGVNEQYF
>TRBD2|TRBV6-5|TRBJ2-3|many
TGTGCCAGCAGTTACTCGATCAGTAGCGGGGGGGCCAAACCGGATACGCAGTATTTT
CASSYSISSGGAKPDTQYF
>.|TRBV7-9|TRBJ2-6|many
TGTGCCAGCAGCTTTGGGTTAAGGGACTCTGGGGCCAACGTCCTGACTTTC
CASSFGLRDSGANVLTF
>TRBD1|TRBV20-1|TRBJ2-7|many
TGCAGTGCTAGAGATCACAGGGGCTACGAGCAGTACTTC
CSARDHRGYEQYF
>TRBD2|TRBV5-1|TRBJ2-1|few
TGCGCCAGCAGCTTGGCCCCGACTAGCTATGAGCAGTTCTTC
CASSLAPTSYEQFF
>TRBD1|TRBV7-3|TRBJ2-6|many
TGTGCCAGCAGCAACGACAGGGGGCCCGGGGCCAACGTCCTGACTTTC
CASSNDRGPGANVLTF
>TRBD1|TRBV5-1|TRBJ2-1|.
TGCGCCAGCAGCCAGACAGGGGGGGATGAGCAGTTCTTC
CASSQTGGDEQFF
>.|TRBV23-1|TRBJ1-5|.
TGCGCCAGCAGTCCCCAGGATCCCAATCAGCCCCAGCATTTT
CASSPQDPNQPQHF
>.|TRBV20-1|TRBJ2-7|many
TGCAGTGCAAGCGTCAGGGGAGGCCCCTACGAGCAGTACTTC
CSASVRGGPYEQYF
>.|TRBV28|TRBJ1-4|many
TGTGCCAGCAGTTTACCACAAAATGAAAAACTGTTTTTT
CASSLPQNEKLFF
>.|TRBV27|TRBJ2-1|many
TGTGCCAGCAGTTTTACCCATCCGGGACTCCGATACAATGAGCAGTTCTTC
CASSFTHPGLRYNEQFF
>TRBD2|TRBV19|TRBJ2-3|.
TGTGCCAGTAGTATTGGAGCGGGGGGCCCGGCAGATACGCAGTATTTT
CASSIGAGGPADTQYF
>.|TRBV7-3|TRBJ2-3|.
TGTGCCAGCAGCTTCCGGCTACCCCGGGGGGCCCGGCCGGGGGCAGATACGCAGTATTTT
CASSFRLPRGARPGADTQYF
>TRBD1|TRBV5-8|TRBJ1-1|many
TGTGCCAGCAGCCCAGACAGGGGGCGAGTCACTGAAGCTTTCTTT
CASSPDRGRVTEAFF
>TRBD1|TRBV7-9|TRBJ1-4|.
TGTGCCAGCAGCTTCAGGGGGTATAATGAAAAACTGTTTTTT
CASSFRGYNEKLFF
>TRBD1|TRBV27|TRBJ2-7|many
TGTGCCAGCAGTTTGGGGACAGGGGTTATCGAGCAGTACTTC
CASSLGTGVIEQYF
>.|TRBV12-3/TRBV12-4|TRBJ2-7|many
TGTGCCAGCAGTTTAGTAGGGGCCCCCTCCTACGAGCAGTACTTC
CASSLVGAPSYEQYF
>.|TRBV7-2|TRBJ2-3|.
TGTGCCAGCAGCTTAGTGGTGACAATAACTAGCACAGATACGCAGTATTTT
CASSLVVTITSTDTQYF
>.|TRBV7-8|TRBJ2-4|many
TGTGCCAGCAGCTTTATGAAGGGGCAAACCAAAAACATTCAGTACTTC
CASSFMKGQTKNIQYF
>TRBD1|TRBV29-1|TRBJ2-3|many
TGCAGCTACCAACAGGGGTTCGGCACAGATACGCAGTATTTT
CSYQQGFGTDTQYF
>.|TRBV6-1|TRBJ2-5|many
TGTGCCAGCAGTCCCCTTTTGAGGAAGGGGGAGACCCAGTACTTC
CASSPLLRKGETQYF
>TRBD2|TRBV5-1|TRBJ2-2|many
TGCGCCAGCAGCTTGGCCCCAACTAGCGGTAACACCGGGGAGCTGTTTTTT
CASSLAPTSGNTGELFF
>TRBD2|TRBV7-9|TRBJ2-5|many
TGTGCCAGCACTCGCGCGGGGGGCGAGGAGACCCAGTACTTC
CASTRAGGEETQYF
>.|TRBV4-3|TRBJ2-5|many
TGCGCCAGCAGCCAACTCCGGAGCGGAGGTGCTGTGTACCAAGAGACCCAGTACTTC
CASSQLRSGGAVYQETQYF
>TRBD1|TRBV7-2|TRBJ2-7|few
TGTGCCAGCAGCCCAGACAGGGCGTTAACCTACGAGCAGTACTTC
CASSPDRALTYEQYF
>.|TRBV29-1|TRBJ2-7|many
TGCAGCGTTGGGCAGGGGACCCACGAGCAGTACTTC
CSVGQGTHEQYF
>TRBD1|TRBV5-6|TRBJ2-3|many
TGTGCCAGCAGCTTGGCGGGGCCAGGGGGCGCAGATACGCAGTATTTT
CASSLAGPGGADTQYF
>TRBD1|TRBV9|TRBJ2-5|many
TGTGCCAGCAGCGTTTCCGGGACAGGGAAAGAGACCCAGTACTTC
CASSVSGTGKETQYF
>.|TRBV5-1|TRBJ2-1|many
TGCGCCAGCAGCCCCGGAGCAGGGGTGTACAATGAGCAGTTCTTC
CASSPGAGVYNEQFF
>.|TRBV27|TRBJ2-1|many
TGTGCCAGCAGTCTTCTTAGGCGGAGGGAAAGTGAGCAGTTCTTC
CASSLLRRRESEQFF
>TRBD2|TRBV10-3|TRBJ2-1|.
TGTGCCATCATGGCGGGAGGGCACAATGAGCAGTTCTTC
CAIMAGGHNEQFF
>.|TRBV20-1|TRBJ1-4|.
TGCAGTGCTAGAGAGATTAAGGGACCGGATAATGAAAAACTGTTTTTT
CSAREIKGPDNEKLFF
>TRBD1|TRBV7-9|TRBJ1-2|many
TGTGCCAGCAGCTTAGGGACAGGGTATGGCTACACCTTC
CASSLGTGYGYTF
>TRBD2|TRBV9|TRBJ2-5|many
TGTGCCAGCAGCGTAGGCGGTGTGCGGGGGGTCCAAGAGACCCAGTACTTC
CASSVGGVRGVQETQYF
>TRBD1|TRBV5-1|TRBJ2-7|many
TGCGCCAGCAAGCCCTTCCGGGACAGCTCCTACGAGCAGTACTTC
CASKPFRDSSYEQYF
>.|TRBV5-5|TRBJ2-7|many
TGTGCCAGCAGCTTGGCTCCAGACTCCTACGAGCAGTACTTC
CASSLAPDSYEQYF
>TRBD1|TRBV19|TRBJ2-3|.
TGTGCCAGTACCTTGACAGGGTGGAGAGCAGATACGCAGTATTTT
CASTLTGWRADTQYF
>TRBD1|TRBV5-1|TRBJ2-7|many
TGCGCCAGCAGCTTGGCCACAGGGGACTACGAGCAGTACTTC
CASSLATGDYEQYF
>.|TRBV20-1|TRBJ2-1|.
TGCAGTGCTAGTAGGTCCAGGGTACCCTACAATGAGCAGTTCTTC
CSASRSRVPYNEQFF
>.|TRBV5-1|TRBJ2-7|many
TGCGCCAGCAGCTTGGGGACCGAGGGGCGAAGCTCCTACGAGCAGTACTTC
CASSLGTEGRSSYEQYF
>.|TRBV19|TRBJ1-5|many
TGTGCCAGTAGTATGAGCAGGCTCTATAGCAATCAGCCCCAGCATTTT
CASSMSRLYSNQPQHF
>.|TRBV19|TRBJ2-1|.
TGTGCCACCGCCTGGGGGAGATCCCCCTACAATGAGCAGTTCTTC
CATAWGRSPYNEQFF
>TRBD1|TRBV7-9|TRBJ2-2|many
TGTGCCAGCAGCACACAGGGGGCCACCGGGGAGCTGTTTTTT
CASSTQGATGELFF
>.|TRBV24-1|TRBJ1-1|many
TGTGCCACCAGGGACAGTCGGATGACTGAAGCTTTCTTT
CATRDSRMTEAFF
>TRBD1|TRBV14|TRBJ2-1|many
TGTGCCAGCAGCCTTATCCTGACAGGGGGGAATGAGCAGTTCTTC
CASSLILTGGNEQFF
>.|TRBV20-1|TRBJ2-7|few
TGCAGTGCTACCGGAGGGGGGAACTACGAGCAGTACTTC
CSATGGGNYEQYF
>TRBD1|TRBV29-1|TRBJ1-1|many
TGCAGCGAGGGGGCCACTGAAGCTTTCTTT
CSEGATEAFF
>TRBD1|TRBV7-6|TRBJ2-3|many
TGTGCCAGCAGCTTACAACAGGGGGGACGCACAGATACGCAGTATTTT
CASSLQQGGRTDTQYF